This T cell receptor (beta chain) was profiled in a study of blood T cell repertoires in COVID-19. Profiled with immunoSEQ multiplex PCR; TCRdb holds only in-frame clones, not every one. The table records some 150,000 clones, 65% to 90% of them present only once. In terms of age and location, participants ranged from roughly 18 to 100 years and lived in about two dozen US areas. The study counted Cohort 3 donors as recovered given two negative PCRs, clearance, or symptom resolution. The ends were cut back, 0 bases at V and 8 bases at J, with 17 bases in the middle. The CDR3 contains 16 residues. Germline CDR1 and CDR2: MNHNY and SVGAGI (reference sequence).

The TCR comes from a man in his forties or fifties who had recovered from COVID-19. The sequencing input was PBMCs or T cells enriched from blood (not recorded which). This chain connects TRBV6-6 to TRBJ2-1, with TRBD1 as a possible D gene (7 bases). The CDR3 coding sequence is TGTGCCAGCAGTTACTCAGGAGGGACAGTACCTTATGAGCAGTTCTTC. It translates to CASSYSGGTVPYEQFF.